The 5 T cell receptor beta chains below all came from one sample that was sequenced in a study of blood T cell repertoires in COVID-19. Sequencing was performed with immunoSEQ multiplex PCR; in TCRdb, only in-frame clones are kept and a portion is missing. The top ten hold 15% of the sample, which has a few hundred thousand clones, around 80% seen once. Specimen: PBMCs or T cells enriched from blood (not recorded which). These receptors came from a man aged 35-49 years who had recovered from COVID-19.

This clone was seen just once. The rearrangement links TRBV28 to TRBJ2-7; D is uncertain. The germline V gene encodes CDR1 MDHEN and CDR2 SYDVKM. There are 14 residues in the CDR3. V gave up 3 bases and J gave up 3 bases, with 12 bases separating them. The CDR3 region is CASSFVGLNYEQYF. CDR3 sequence (DNA): TGTGCCAGCAGTTTTGTCGGTTTGAACTACGAGCAGTACTTC.

The J gene is TRBJ2-1, the V gene TRBV7-6; 7 nucleotides align to TRBD1. Per the germline V gene, CDR1 is SGHVS and CDR2 is FNYEAQ. V lost 5 bases and J lost 0; bases outside the gene matches: 4. The CDR3 extends over 15 amino acids. The CDR3 DNA sequence: TGTGCCAGCAGCCTGACAGGGAGCTCCTACAATGAGCAGTTCTTC. It yields the protein CASSLTGSSYNEQFF.

The chain combines TRBV7-9 with TRBJ1-4; 9 nucleotides match TRBD1. Germline CDR1 and CDR2: SEHNR and FQNEAQ (reference sequence). The ends lost 4 bases at V and 5 bases at J; junction bases unmatched: 5. The CDR3 contains 15 residues. This CDR3 reads CASSSPGQGNEKLFF. In DNA form, the CDR3 reads TGTGCCAGCAGCTCGCCGGGACAGGGAAATGAAAAACTGTTTTTT.

This chain links TRBV5-1 with TRBJ2-7; 8 nucleotides agree with TRBD2. The germline V gene encodes CDR1 SGHRS and CDR2 YFSETQ. The J segment lost 6 bases and the V segment lost 0 bases, leaving 11 bases of the junction unmatched. The CDR3 has 16 residues. Here the CDR3 DNA reads TGCGCCAGCAGCTTGGCCTTGGGGACTAGTAGAACCGAGCAGTACTTC. It yields the protein CASSLALGTSRTEQYF.

This chain connects TRBV6-5 to TRBJ2-7, with TRBD1 matching over 7 bases. CDR1 and CDR2 (germline): MNHEY, SVGAGI. The V gene end was trimmed by 3 bases and the J gene end by 3 bases; junction bases not matched to a gene: 8. CDR3 size: 15 residues. The CDR3 sequence: CASSYYKTGNYEQYF. The CDR3 bases are TGTGCCAGCAGTTATTATAAGACAGGGAACTACGAGCAGTACTTC.